The rows below give T cell receptor beta chains drawn from one sample of a study of cytomegalovirus exposure and HLA in healthy donors. Clones were sequenced by immunoSEQ multiplex PCR, and TCRdb holds only the in-frame ones, with some missing. The sample carries 150,000 or so clones, over 70% recorded once. The sequencing input was PBMCs. These receptors all come from a woman in her forties in good health and CMV-seropositive. CDR3s include the opening cysteine and the closing phenylalanine or tryptophan. Fields, in order: V gene, CDR3 protein.

TRBV19 CASSPRGQGTGELFF
TRBV5-1 CASGSSGGQSTDTQYF
TRBV25-1 CASSEVDSGAFF
TRBV9 CASSVDGGEADTQYF
TRBV6-1 CASEGGGAFEQFF
TRBV5-1 CASSGGTGGYETQYF
TRBV19 CASKGTGTYEQYF
TRBV4-1 CASSRGETGGNYGYTF
TRBV6-5 CASSPGLAAYNEQFF
TRBV7-9 CASSLFGTANTEAFF
TRBV30 CAWSVGEEAFF
TRBV5-1 CASSLEAGGGADTQYF
TRBV28 CASSSNGQAINEQFF
TRBV4-1 CASSQDHLGASRNTIYF
TRBV11-2 CASSFSYGYTF
TRBV7-9 CASSLAGGYNEQFF
TRBV9 CASSFQSSAYTQYF
TRBV15 CATSRRTSGVGSDTQYF
TRBV6-4 CASSQGGFHRVGYGYTF
TRBV6-5 CASRKWGPTNEKLFF
TRBV2 CASSGRDRELFF
TRBV25-1 CASSERGGTEAFF
TRBV19 CASSPPGGGAEAFF